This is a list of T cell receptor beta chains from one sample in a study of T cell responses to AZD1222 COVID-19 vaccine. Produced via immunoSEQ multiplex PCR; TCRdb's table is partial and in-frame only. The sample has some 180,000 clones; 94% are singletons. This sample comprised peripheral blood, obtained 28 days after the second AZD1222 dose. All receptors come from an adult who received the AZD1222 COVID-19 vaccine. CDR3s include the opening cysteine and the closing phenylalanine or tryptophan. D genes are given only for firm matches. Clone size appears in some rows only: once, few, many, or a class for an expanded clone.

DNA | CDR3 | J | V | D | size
TGTGCCACCAGCAAAGACCCTCCCGGACAGGGAAGCTCCTACGAGCAGTACTTC | CATSKDPPGQGSSYEQYF | TRBJ2-7 | TRBV15 | TRBD1 | .
TGTGTCATAACCCCCATTGGGCTGGGGATTGAAGCTTTCTTT | CVITPIGLGIEAFF | TRBJ1-1 | TRBV7-9 | . | .
TGTGCCAGCAGCTCACGGAACAACGAGCAGTACTTC | CASSSRNNEQYF | TRBJ2-7 | TRBV28 | . | .
TGTGCCACCAGTGAACCGGGACTTCAAGAGACCCAGTACTTC | CATSEPGLQETQYF | TRBJ2-5 | TRBV24-1 | . | .
TGTGCCAGCAGTTTCCAGATCACAGATACGCAGTATTTT | CASSFQITDTQYF | TRBJ2-3 | TRBV12-3/TRBV12-4 | . | .
TGTGCCAGCAGTGTAGCGGGAGAGAAAGAGACCCAGTACTTC | CASSVAGEKETQYF | TRBJ2-5 | TRBV27 | TRBD2 | .
TGTGCCAGCAGTTCTGTACCGAGCGGGGGGTTTTACGAGCAGTACTTC | CASSSVPSGGFYEQYF | TRBJ2-7 | TRBV5-6 | TRBD2 | .
TGTGCCAGCAGCTTGGCCCCAGGTCAGCCCCAGCATTTT | CASSLAPGQPQHF | TRBJ1-5 | TRBV11-1 | . | .
TGTGCCAGCAGTGAACGGACACCCTATGGCTACACCTTC | CASSERTPYGYTF | TRBJ1-2 | TRBV6-1 | . | .
TGTGCCAGCAGTGGGACAGAAGGGACGGGCAATCAGCCCCAGCATTTT | CASSGTEGTGNQPQHF | TRBJ1-5 | TRBV6-1 | . | .
TGTGCCAGCAAGGAGGGGGGACCCCCCTCGGTTGAAGCTTTCTTT | CASKEGGPPSVEAFF | TRBJ1-1 | TRBV2 | . | once
TGTGCCAGCAGCTTGCGTAGAGGGGCAGTAGGCTCCTACGAGCAGTACTTC | CASSLRRGAVGSYEQYF | TRBJ2-7 | TRBV11-2 | . | .
TGTGCCAGCAGCCAAGTATCTCAAGGGCCCCAGCATTTT | CASSQVSQGPQHF | TRBJ1-5 | TRBV3-1/TRBV3-2 | . | .
TGTGCCAGCAGCCCCGGGACAGGTGGCTACACCTTC | CASSPGTGGYTF | TRBJ1-2 | TRBV14 | TRBD1 | .
TGTGCCAGCAGGATAGGCGGGGGAACCTACAATGAGCAGTTCTTC | CASRIGGGTYNEQFF | TRBJ2-1 | TRBV6-6 | TRBD2 | .
TGTGCCAGCAGCTCGGTTCACGACAGGGGAACCTACGAGCAGTACTTC | CASSSVHDRGTYEQYF | TRBJ2-7 | TRBV5-6 | TRBD1 | .
TGTGCCAGCAGCGTAGCGGGGGGGCATGTTGAGCAGTTCTTC | CASSVAGGHVEQFF | TRBJ2-1 | TRBV6-5 | TRBD2 | .
TGCAGTGCTATGTTGAACACTGAAGCTTTCTTT | CSAMLNTEAFF | TRBJ1-1 | TRBV20-1 | . | .
TGTGCCAGCAGCTCAGCGGGGACCCAGTACTTC | CASSSAGTQYF | TRBJ2-5 | TRBV27 | . | .
TGTGCCAGCAGCTTAGATCTCCTTTCGACTAGCGGGGGGACCTACGAGCAGTACTTC | CASSLDLLSTSGGTYEQYF | TRBJ2-7 | TRBV11-3 | TRBD2 | .